The rows below give T cell receptor beta chains drawn from one sample of a study of blood T cells in healthy people across ages. A single record per CDR3 protein comes from TCRdb applying MiXCR to the 5' RACE reads. The sample has approximately 1.5 million distinct CDR3 sequences, roughly 32% seen once. The specimen was blood. The receptor set was obtained from a young woman in good health. The CDR3 runs from the conserved cysteine through the conserved F or W. A D gene is named only where the DNA matches it firmly. For some rows the clone size is stated as once, few or many, or as a class when expanded; others skip it.

CASSHVAEKETQYF	TGCGCCAGCAGCCATGTAGCGGAAAAAGAGACCCAGTACTTC	-	TRBJ2-5	TRBV4-1	-
CSATRGRDEQFF	TGCAGTGCTACCAGGGGGCGCGATGAGCAGTTCTTC	few	TRBJ2-1	TRBV20-1	TRBD1
CAWSDDLTQPQHF	TGTGCCTGGAGTGATGATCTGACCCAGCCCCAGCATTTT	-	TRBJ1-5	TRBV30	-
CASSQLGLAGTKVTYEQYF	TGCGCCAGCAGCCAACTGGGACTAGCGGGGACTAAGGTAACCTACGAGCAGTACTTC	-	TRBJ2-7	TRBV4-1	TRBD2
CASSRWGVSQPQHF	TGTGCCAGCAGCCGATGGGGGGTGAGCCAGCCCCAGCATTTT	-	TRBJ1-5	TRBV5-5	-
CSASGDSSYNEQFF	TGCAGTGCCTCCGGGGACAGCTCCTACAATGAGCAGTTCTTC	few	TRBJ2-1	TRBV20-1	TRBD1
CASSYPRLAGGGNEQFF	TGTGCCAGCAGTTACCCCCGACTAGCGGGAGGGGGCAATGAGCAGTTCTTC	few	TRBJ2-1	TRBV6-2/TRBV6-3	TRBD2
CASSSTSGRDNEQFF	TGCGCCAGCAGCTCAACTAGCGGGAGAGACAATGAGCAGTTCTTC	many	TRBJ2-1	TRBV5-1	TRBD2
CASTKGKDSPLHF	TGTGCCAGCACCAAGGGGAAAGATTCACCCCTCCACTTT	-	TRBJ1-6	TRBV6-5	-
CASSPDYSNEQFF	TGTGCTAGCAGTCCGGACTACAGCAATGAGCAGTTCTTC	-	TRBJ2-1	TRBV6-4	-
CASSLTTPVRSGELFF	TGTGCCAGCAGCTTAACGACCCCTGTTAGGTCCGGGGAGCTGTTTTTT	-	TRBJ2-2	TRBV13	-
CASSFSASGGLGNEQFF	TGCGCCAGCAGCTTTAGTGCGTCCGGGGGGCTGGGAAATGAGCAGTTCTTC	-	TRBJ2-1	TRBV5-1	-
CASSPSPAGGSGEAFF	TGCGCCAGCAGTCCCTCTCCGGCAGGGGGCTCGGGTGAAGCTTTCTTT	-	TRBJ1-1	TRBV5-1	TRBD1
CASKERGVGELFF	TGTGCCAGCAAGGAGCGGGGGGTCGGGGAGCTGTTTTTT	-	TRBJ2-2	TRBV2	TRBD2
CASSQATGVSNQPQHF	TGCGCCAGCAGCCAAGCCACCGGGGTGTCCAATCAGCCCCAGCATTTT	few	TRBJ1-5	TRBV4-1	-
CASSTIGYGYTF	TGTGCCAGCAGTACCATTGGCTATGGCTACACCTTC	few	TRBJ1-2	TRBV12-3/TRBV12-4	-
CASSYGPLATGELFF	TGTGCCAGCAGTTACGGACCTTTGGCCACCGGGGAGCTGTTTTTT	few	TRBJ2-2	TRBV6-5	-
CASTRGLGYEQYF	TGTGCCAGCACCAGGGGCCTTGGGTACGAGCAGTACTTC	-	TRBJ2-7	TRBV6-5	-